The source of this T cell receptor (beta chain) is a study of cytomegalovirus exposure and HLA in healthy donors. General study findings and limits: CMV serostatus alone was available as immune exposure information.

PCR employed 60 Vbeta and 13 Jbeta primers. Method: immunoSEQ multiplex PCR; TCRdb's copy keeps in-frame clones and lacks some. Found here are about 190,000 clones, about 77% of them singletons; the top ten hold about 5%. Germline V gives CDR1 LNHDA, CDR2 SQIVND (reference sequence). V lost 1 base and J 0 bases, leaving 12 bases between the germline ends. The CDR3 has 17 amino acids. This clone was seen a few times. As yet, its antigen is unknown. What was sequenced was PBMCs. The TCR sequence derives from a man aged 25-40 years in good health and CMV-seropositive. The rearrangement links TRBV19 to TRBJ1-4; no definite D call. Here the CDR3 DNA reads TGTGCCAGTAGTATAGGTAACGGAGGAGCAACTAATGAAAAACTGTTTTTT. This sequence encodes CASSIGNGGATNEKLFF. The whole variable domain, remainder taken from reference TRBV19 and TRBJ1-4, is DGGITQSPKYLFRKEGQNVTLSCEQNLNHDAMYWYRQDPGQGLRLIYYSQIVNDFQKGDIAEGYSVSREKKESFPLTVTSAQKNPTAFYLCASSIGNGGATNEKLFFGSGTQLSVL.